A selection of T cell receptor beta chains follows, all from one sample in a study of T cell clonotyping in hematopoietic cell transplantation. Sequencing used immunoSEQ multiplex PCR; TCRdb keeps in-frame clones, though not all of them. The repertoire consists of more than 5,000 clones, with around nine tenths occurring once and the leading ten covering 4.5% to 7.5%. The sample was peripheral blood mononuclear cells, taken 100 days after allogeneic stem cell transplant. The receptors shown here come from a female patient between 35 and 55 years old who had an allogeneic stem cell transplant from a related donor, so the T cells may come from the graft donor. Some clones in this sample may be carry-over from other donors' samples. CDR3s include the opening cysteine and the closing phenylalanine or tryptophan. Each record gives: CDR3 length, D gene, clone size, J gene, V gene, CDR3 DNA, CDR3 protein. The D gene is left open where the match is weak. Clone size is stated in some rows and not others, as once, few, many or a class when expanded.

CDR3 length: 18; D gene: -; clone size: -; J gene: TRBJ1-4; V gene: TRBV4-2; CDR3 DNA: TGTGCCAGCAGCCAAGGGGACGGGAGGTTGGGCGGGATTGAAAAACTGTTTTTT; CDR3 protein: CASSQGDGRLGGIEKLFF
CDR3 length: 16; D gene: TRBD1; clone size: -; J gene: TRBJ2-3; V gene: TRBV6-5; CDR3 DNA: TGTGCCAGCAGTTACTCGCCCTCAGCGGACAGGGATACGCAGTATTTT; CDR3 protein: CASSYSPSADRDTQYF
CDR3 length: 17; D gene: TRBD1; clone size: -; J gene: TRBJ2-7; V gene: TRBV11-3; CDR3 DNA: TGTGCCAGCAGCCGTATACCCGGGACAGGTCTAATGCACGAGCAGTACTTC; CDR3 protein: CASSRIPGTGLMHEQYF
CDR3 length: 13; D gene: -; clone size: -; J gene: TRBJ1-2; V gene: TRBV7-2; CDR3 DNA: TGTGCCAGCAGCTTAGTGGGGGACTATGGCTACACCTTC; CDR3 protein: CASSLVGDYGYTF
CDR3 length: 13; D gene: TRBD1; clone size: -; J gene: TRBJ2-1; V gene: TRBV7-2; CDR3 DNA: TGTGCCAGCAGCTTCCCTCCGGGACAGGGGAACCTCTTC; CDR3 protein: CASSFPPGQGNLF
CDR3 length: 17; D gene: -; clone size: -; J gene: TRBJ2-5; V gene: TRBV29-1; CDR3 DNA: TGCAGCGTTGAAGTCTTGGGCAGGGCCACGGAAGAAGAGACCCAGTACTTC; CDR3 protein: CSVEVLGRATEEETQYF
CDR3 length: 13; D gene: -; clone size: -; J gene: TRBJ2-2; V gene: TRBV7-2; CDR3 DNA: TGTGCCAGCAGAGTCAGGGACACCGGGGAGCTGTTTTTT; CDR3 protein: CASRVRDTGELFF
CDR3 length: 12; D gene: -; clone size: -; J gene: TRBJ2-5; V gene: TRBV5-4; CDR3 DNA: TGTGCCAGCAGCTCACGCGCGGGTGACCAGTACTTC; CDR3 protein: CASSSRAGDQYF
CDR3 length: 16; D gene: TRBD2; clone size: -; J gene: TRBJ2-3; V gene: TRBV5-1; CDR3 DNA: TGCGCCAGCAGCCCTCGGACTAGCGGGGCGGAAGATACGCAGTATTTT; CDR3 protein: CASSPRTSGAEDTQYF
CDR3 length: 13; D gene: -; clone size: few; J gene: TRBJ1-1; V gene: TRBV4-3; CDR3 DNA: TGCGCCAGCAGCCTAGGGGTGGGGGCTGAAGCTTTCTTT; CDR3 protein: CASSLGVGAEAFF
CDR3 length: 12; D gene: -; clone size: -; J gene: TRBJ2-7; V gene: TRBV7-2; CDR3 DNA: TGTGCCAGCAGCTTCGGGGGGCCCGAGCAGTACTTC; CDR3 protein: CASSFGGPEQYF
CDR3 length: 16; D gene: -; clone size: few; J gene: TRBJ2-7; V gene: TRBV9; CDR3 DNA: TGTGCCAGCCATCAAAGCTCGGGGAGTGAAGGGTGCGAGCAGTACTTC; CDR3 protein: CASHQSSGSEGCEQYF
CDR3 length: 14; D gene: -; clone size: -; J gene: TRBJ2-2; V gene: TRBV5-1; CDR3 DNA: TGCGCCAGCAGCTTGCGGGTAGGCACCGGGGAGCTGTTTTTT; CDR3 protein: CASSLRVGTGELFF
CDR3 length: 18; D gene: TRBD1; clone size: -; J gene: TRBJ1-2; V gene: TRBV14; CDR3 DNA: TGTGCCAGCAGCGGGCACCGGGACAGGGCGGTCTTTCTTTATGGCTACACCTTC; CDR3 protein: CASSGHRDRAVFLYGYTF
CDR3 length: 13; D gene: -; clone size: few; J gene: TRBJ2-7; V gene: TRBV2; CDR3 DNA: TGTGCCAGCACCCCGACAGCGTCCTACGAGCAGTACTTC; CDR3 protein: CASTPTASYEQYF
CDR3 length: 15; D gene: TRBD1; clone size: -; J gene: TRBJ1-3; V gene: TRBV28; CDR3 DNA: TGTGCCAGCAGCCTATCAGGGGGCAGTGGAAACACCATATATTTT; CDR3 protein: CASSLSGGSGNTIYF
CDR3 length: 15; D gene: -; clone size: -; J gene: TRBJ1-2; V gene: TRBV11-3; CDR3 DNA: TGTGCCAGCAGCTTGGGGGCGCAAGCTAACTATGGCTACACCTTC; CDR3 protein: CASSLGAQANYGYTF
CDR3 length: 15; D gene: TRBD2; clone size: -; J gene: TRBJ2-7; V gene: TRBV27; CDR3 DNA: TGTGCCAGCAGTCTGAGACTAGCGGGAGCCTACGAGCAGTACTTC; CDR3 protein: CASSLRLAGAYEQYF
CDR3 length: 14; D gene: TRBD2; clone size: -; J gene: TRBJ2-7; V gene: TRBV11-2; CDR3 DNA: TGTGCCAGCAGCTGGGGGGGAACCTCCTACGAGCAGTACTTC; CDR3 protein: CASSWGGTSYEQYF
CDR3 length: 15; D gene: TRBD2; clone size: -; J gene: TRBJ2-1; V gene: TRBV10-3; CDR3 DNA: TGTGCCATCAGTGAGGCGGGGGGCTCCTACAATGAGCAGTTCTTC; CDR3 protein: CAISEAGGSYNEQFF